A single sample gave rise to the 21 T cell receptor beta chains below, sequenced in a study of T cells in Graves' hyperthyroidism and ophthalmopathy. What was amplified from RNA transcripts were TCR beta CDR3 regions. During a first-round RT-PCR of the TCR CDR3, the HTBI primer set was used. TCRdb redid the calling of the multiplex PCR reads with MiXCR, one entry per CDR3 protein. The table lists about 360,000 distinct CDR3 sequences, 15% to 20% of them singletons, with around 4% in the top ten. Specimen: blood. The receptor set was obtained from a woman under 30 with Graves' hyperthyroidism.

On this clonotype itself: One junction end does not reproduce the germline sequence, and a read error may be involved. The rearrangement uses TRBV18 and TRBJ2-5; TRBD1 matches 12 bases. The CDR3 extends over 15 amino acids. The germline V gene encodes CDR1 KGHSH and CDR2 LQKENI. CDR3 amino acids: CASSARDRGQGTQYF. DNA for the CDR3: TGTGCCAGCTCGGCCCGGGACAGGGGGCAAGGGACCCAGTACTTC.

This clonotype showed up many times. The gene calls are TRBV12-3 or TRBV12-4 and TRBJ1-5; no firm D call. The CDR3 runs to 15 residues. V was cut by 3 bases and J by 3 bases, with 12 bases left in between. DNA of the CDR3: TGTGCCAGCAGTTTCAGGTCCCGGGCCAATCAGCCCCAGCATTTT. Translating it yields CASSFRSRANQPQHF.

The chain uses TRBV2 and TRBJ1-2; D not resolved. CDR1 is SNHLY, CDR2 FYNNEI, per germline. The CDR3 runs 16 residues. The V end was cut by 1 base, the J end by 2 bases, with 14 bases between. The CDR3 here is CASSEVSSVGNYGYTF. Written as DNA, the CDR3 is TGTGCCAGCAGTGAAGTAAGTAGCGTCGGCAACTATGGCTACACCTTC.

The chain employs TRBV6-5 and TRBJ2-7; 9 positions agree with TRBD1. This CDR3 is built from 15 residues. Germline trimming cut 0 bases from V and 4 bases from J; bases unmatched to any gene: 4. Germline V gene data show CDR1 as MNHEY and CDR2 as SVGAGI. The CDR3 region is CASSYSTDRGYEQYF. The CDR3 region has the DNA TGTGCCAGCAGTTACTCGACGGACAGGGGATACGAGCAGTACTTC.

The chain joins TRBV12-5 to TRBJ2-7; 12 bases line up with TRBD1. Germline trimming cut 5 bases from V and 3 bases from J; bases unmatched to any gene: 5. The germline V gene has CDR1 LGHNT and CDR2 FRNRAP. CDR3 length equals 15 residues. The CDR3 loop reads CASGGWDRGHYEQYF. The DNA of the CDR3 is TGTGCTAGTGGTGGATGGGACAGGGGGCACTACGAGCAGTACTTC.

The rearrangement joins TRBV6-5 to TRBJ1-3, with D perhaps TRBD1 (5 bases). Germline V gene data show CDR1 as MNHEY and CDR2 as SVGAGI. There are 15 residues in the CDR3. V lost 2 bases, J lost 3 bases, and 11 bases lay in between. CDR3 in amino acids: CASSYVGGIGNTIYF. The DNA for the CDR3 is TGTGCCAGCAGTTACGTCGGGGGGATTGGAAACACCATATATTTT.

This clonotype has a count of ten or more. The chain employs TRBV6-4 and TRBJ2-2, with unresolved D. Germline V gene sequence: CDR1 MRHNA, CDR2 SNTAGT. The CDR3 is made up of 13 amino acids. V was shortened by 8 bases and J by 0 bases, with 7 bases between the two germline ends. The CDR3 DNA reads as TGTGCCAGCCCCGCAGCGAACACCGGGGAGCTGTTTTTT. Protein product: CASPAANTGELFF.

This clonotype came up many times. This chain joins TRBV6-6 and TRBJ2-3; 8 bases agree with TRBD2. V lost 6 bases and J lost 3; bases outside the gene matches: 8. The CDR3 is 15 residues long. CDR1 and CDR2 (germline): MNHNY, SVGAGI (reference sequence). The CDR3 DNA sequence: TGTGCCAGCAGCCAACATAGCGGGGAGACAGATACGCAGTATTTT. Amino acid sequence: CASSQHSGETDTQYF.

The chain is built from TRBV19 and TRBJ1-1, with TRBD1 matching over 7 bases. The CDR3 is 13 residues long. CDR1 and CDR2 (germline): LNHDA, SQIVND (reference sequence). Trimming removed 4 bases from V and 4 bases from J; junction bases left unmatched: 3. The CDR3 DNA follows: TGTGCCAGTAGTACCAGGGGGACCACTGAAGCTTTCTTT. Translation: CASSTRGTTEAFF.

The table lists this clonotype with many counts. This rearrangement joins TRBV4-1 to TRBJ1-1, with a tentative D call TRBD1 (5 bases). This CDR3 spans 17 amino acids. Germline V lookup: CDR1 MGHRA, CDR2 YSYEKL. Trimming cost V 6 bases and J 6 bases, with 26 bases left between them. CDR3 bases: TGCGCCAGCAGTGGACAATTCCGGGGCCCCGACAACCCTGAAGCTTTCTTT. Residues: CASSGQFRGPDNPEAFF.

This clonotype has a count of ten or more. The V and J genes are TRBV3-1 and TRBJ2-7; D is unresolved. From germline, CDR1 is LGHDT and CDR2 YNNKEL (reference sequence). Trimming shortened V by 4 bases and J by 3 bases, and 10 bases separated the two germline ends. This CDR3 spans 13 amino acids. CDR3 sequence reads: CASSLRTVYEQYF. CDR3 nucleotide sequence: TGTGCCAGCAGCCTTAGGACGGTCTACGAGCAGTACTTC.

The chain recombines TRBV29-1 with TRBJ1-1; unclear D gene. The CDR3 extends over 11 amino acids. Trimming left V 6 bases short and J 4 bases short, with 9 bases between. Germline loops: CDR1 SQVTM, CDR2 ANQGSEA. CDR3 DNA sequence: TGCAGCGTCACTCCAGCCACTGAAGCTTTCTTT. Its protein product is CSVTPATEAFF.

This clonotype was seen repeatedly, ten times or more. The chain links TRBV7-3 to TRBJ1-1, with D maybe TRBD1 (5 bases). CDR1 is SGHTA and CDR2 is FQGTGA in the germline V gene. CDR3 length: 15 amino acids. V was clipped by 5 bases and J by 3 bases, with 16 bases between them. For the CDR3, the DNA is TGTGCCAGCAGCCCTAGTGCAGGGAAGTACACTGAAGCTTTCTTT. Translated, it gives CASSPSAGKYTEAFF.

On this clonotype itself: A much bigger clone sits one base away, suggesting this may be a read error. This rearrangement joins TRBV29-1 to TRBJ2-5; D gene ambiguous. CDR1 and CDR2 from the germline V gene are SQVTM and ANQGSEA. The ends were cut back, 6 bases at V and 1 base at J, with 9 bases in the middle. The CDR3 loop spans 12 amino acids. The CDR3 spells CSVWTPQETQYF. For the CDR3, the DNA is TGCAGCGTATGGACCCCCCAAGAGACCCAGTACTTC.

In DNA, the CDR3 is TGTGCCAGCAGCGCGGACGGGGTTAACGAGCAGTACTTC. Translation gives CASSADGVNEQYF. This rearrangement joins TRBV6-1 to TRBJ2-7; a weak D match, TRBD2 (5 bases). Germline-derived CDR1 and CDR2 are MNHNS and SASEGT. This CDR3 has 13 residues. The V end lost 6 bases, the J end lost 5 bases, and 14 bases lay between the germline ends.

This clonotype was counted many times. This sequence joins TRBV12-3 or TRBV12-4 and TRBJ1-1; 11 bases agree with TRBD1. The CDR3 covers 15 residues. After removal of 5 bases from V and 2 bases from J, the junction contained 4 bases not matched to a gene. The CDR3 protein is CASSLGTGGNTEAFF. The CDR3 DNA reads as TGTGCCAGCAGTCTTGGGACAGGGGGAAACACTGAAGCTTTCTTT.

This rearrangement joins TRBV6-2 or TRBV6-3 to TRBJ2-5, with 7 nucleotides matching TRBD2. From germline, CDR1 is MNHEY and CDR2 SVGEGT. V shed 7 bases, J shed 5 bases, and the junction held 10 bases outside the gene matches. This CDR3 is 14 amino acids long. CDR3 DNA: TGTGCCAGCACCTCCGGGGGGTCCCCGGAGACCCAGTACTTC. It specifies CASTSGGSPETQYF.

V and J are TRBV3-1 and TRBJ1-1, with 9 bases aligning to TRBD1. CDR1 LGHDT and CDR2 YNNKEL come from the germline V gene (reference sequence). The CDR3 consists of 18 residues. V lost 3 bases, J lost 1 base, and 12 bases stayed unmatched. CDR3 amino acids: CASSHRGTGYKKNTEAFF. The CDR3 nucleotides are TGTGCCAGCAGCCACCGGGGGACAGGGTACAAAAAGAACACTGAAGCTTTCTTT.

This clonotype was counted ten times or more. This chain uses TRBV9 with TRBJ1-2; 9 bases are a match to TRBD1. The CDR3 consists of 13 residues. CDR1 SGDLS and CDR2 YYNGEE come from the germline V gene. Trimming at V came to 3 bases and at J to 7 bases, leaving 4 bases not matched to a gene. This CDR3 reads CASSAPGQGGYTF. The CDR3 nucleotides are TGTGCCAGCAGCGCCCCGGGACAGGGTGGCTACACCTTC.

This clonotype was detected many times. V is TRBV6-1 and J is TRBJ1-3, with 7 nucleotides matching TRBD1. Germline V lookup: CDR1 MNHNS, CDR2 SASEGT. V lost 1 base to trimming and J lost 0 bases; unmatched junction nucleotides: 6. The CDR3 has 17 amino acids. Here the CDR3 reads CASSEVSGQFSGNTIYF. The DNA for the CDR3 is TGTGCCAGCAGTGAAGTTTCGGGACAGTTCTCTGGAAACACCATATATTTT.

This clonotype was observed many times. V is TRBV29-1 and J is TRBJ1-1; D is unclear. The CDR3 sequence is 15 residues long. Germline V lookup: CDR1 SQVTM, CDR2 ANQGSEA. Trimming removed 4 bases at V and 0 bases at J, with 15 bases between. The CDR3 DNA reads as TGCAGCGTTGCTACAAGGGCCGCTGTGAACACTGAAGCTTTCTTT. It specifies CSVATRAAVNTEAFF. The complete variable domain, with remaining parts taken from reference TRBV29-1 and TRBJ1-1, reads SAVISQKPSRDICQRGTSLTIQCQVDSQVTMMFWYRQQPGQSLTLIATANQGSEATYESGFVIDKFPISRPNLTFSTLTVSNMSPEDSSIYLCSVATRAAVNTEAFFGQGTRLTVV.